This is a list of T cell receptor beta chains from one sample in a study of blood T cell repertoires in COVID-19. Method: immunoSEQ multiplex PCR; TCRdb's copy keeps in-frame clones and lacks some. The table lists 85,000 to 90,000 clones, approximately 86% of them singletons. Sequencing input: peripheral blood. The receptors come from an elderly man with active or convalescent COVID-19. The CDR3 runs from the conserved cysteine through the conserved F or W. The D gene is left open where the match is weak. Rows may omit the clone size; those that give it use once, few, many or a size class.

abundance: -; d_gene: -; v_gene: TRBV18; j_gene: TRBJ1-4; CDR3aa: CASSPSQGTNEKLFF; CDR3nt: TGTGCCAGCTCACCTTCACAGGGAACAAATGAAAAACTGTTTTTT
abundance: -; d_gene: TRBD2; v_gene: TRBV25-1; j_gene: TRBJ2-7; CDR3aa: CASSEYRLAGVEQYF; CDR3nt: TGTGCCAGCAGTGAATATCGACTAGCGGGAGTCGAGCAGTACTTC
abundance: -; d_gene: -; v_gene: TRBV24-1; j_gene: TRBJ2-1; CDR3aa: CATSDARTAYNEQFF; CDR3nt: TGTGCCACCAGTGATGCAAGGACAGCCTACAATGAGCAGTTCTTC
abundance: -; d_gene: TRBD2; v_gene: TRBV15; j_gene: TRBJ2-3; CDR3aa: CATSRDRTSGRALDTQYF; CDR3nt: TGTGCCACCAGCAGAGATCGAACTAGCGGGAGGGCCTTGGATACGCAGTATTTT
abundance: -; d_gene: -; v_gene: TRBV7-2; j_gene: TRBJ1-2; CDR3aa: CASSRGQNYGYTF; CDR3nt: TGTGCCAGCAGCCGAGGACAGAACTATGGCTACACCTTC
abundance: -; d_gene: TRBD1; v_gene: TRBV5-1; j_gene: TRBJ1-1; CDR3aa: CASSSGQGAPNTEAFF; CDR3nt: TGCGCCAGCAGCTCGGGACAGGGGGCCCCGAACACTGAAGCTTTCTTT
abundance: -; d_gene: TRBD1; v_gene: TRBV7-9; j_gene: TRBJ1-4; CDR3aa: CASSFGAGGDEKLFF; CDR3nt: TGTGCCAGCAGCTTCGGAGCAGGGGGCGATGAAAAACTGTTTTTT
abundance: -; d_gene: TRBD2; v_gene: TRBV4-2; j_gene: TRBJ2-7; CDR3aa: CASSQSGLASSYEQYF; CDR3nt: TGTGCCAGCAGCCAATCGGGACTAGCGTCCTCCTACGAGCAGTACTTC
abundance: -; d_gene: TRBD2; v_gene: TRBV20-1; j_gene: TRBJ2-2; CDR3aa: CSASGTSGKHTGELFF; CDR3nt: TGCAGTGCTAGTGGGACTAGCGGAAAACACACCGGGGAGCTGTTTTTT
abundance: -; d_gene: TRBD1; v_gene: TRBV18; j_gene: TRBJ1-5; CDR3aa: CASSPQGASNQPQHF; CDR3nt: TGTGCCAGCTCACCACAGGGGGCGAGCAATCAGCCCCAGCATTTT
abundance: -; d_gene: TRBD2; v_gene: TRBV6-2/TRBV6-3; j_gene: TRBJ2-5; CDR3aa: CASSQGLARKTQYF; CDR3nt: TGTGCCAGCAGTCAGGGACTAGCGCGGAAGACCCAGTACTTC
abundance: once; d_gene: TRBD2; v_gene: TRBV7-2; j_gene: TRBJ2-1; CDR3aa: CASSSSVWVLAGSNEQFF; CDR3nt: TGTGCCAGCAGCTCCTCCGTGTGGGTACTAGCGGGATCGAATGAGCAGTTCTTC
abundance: -; d_gene: -; v_gene: TRBV5-4; j_gene: TRBJ2-2; CDR3aa: CASSSALGEAGELFF; CDR3nt: TGTGCCAGCAGCTCCGCCCTAGGAGAGGCCGGGGAGCTGTTTTTT
abundance: once; d_gene: TRBD1; v_gene: TRBV4-2; j_gene: TRBJ2-2; CDR3aa: CASSQAGTGLNTGELFF; CDR3nt: TGTGCCAGCAGCCAAGCGGGGACAGGACTGAACACCGGGGAGCTGTTTTTT
abundance: -; d_gene: -; v_gene: TRBV30; j_gene: TRBJ1-1; CDR3aa: CAWSVRRAQPFF; CDR3nt: TGTGCCTGGAGTGTACGCAGGGCCCAGCCTTTCTTT
abundance: -; d_gene: -; v_gene: TRBV5-4; j_gene: TRBJ1-6; CDR3aa: CASSRGNSGNSPLHF; CDR3nt: TGTGCCAGCAGCCGAGGGAATTCGGGTAATTCACCCCTCCACTTT
abundance: many; d_gene: -; v_gene: TRBV5-3; j_gene: TRBJ1-3; CDR3aa: CARSCDRFSGNTIYF; CDR3nt: TGTGCCAGAAGCTGCGACAGGTTCTCTGGAAACACCATATATTTT